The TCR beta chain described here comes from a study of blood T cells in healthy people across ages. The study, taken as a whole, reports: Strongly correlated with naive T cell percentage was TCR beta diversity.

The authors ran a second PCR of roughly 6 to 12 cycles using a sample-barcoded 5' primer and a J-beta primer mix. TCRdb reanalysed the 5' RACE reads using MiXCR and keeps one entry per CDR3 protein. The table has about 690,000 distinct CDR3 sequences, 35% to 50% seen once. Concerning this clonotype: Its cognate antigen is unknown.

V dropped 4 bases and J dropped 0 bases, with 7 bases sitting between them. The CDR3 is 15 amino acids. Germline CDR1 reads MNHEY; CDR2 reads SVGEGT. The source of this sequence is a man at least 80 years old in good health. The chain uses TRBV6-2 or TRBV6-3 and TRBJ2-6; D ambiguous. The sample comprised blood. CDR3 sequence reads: CASSSADSGANVLTF. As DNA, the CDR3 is TGTGCCAGCAGTTCCGCCGACTCTGGGGCCAACGTCCTGACTTTC.